A single sample gave rise to the 28 T cell receptor beta chains below, sequenced in a study of blood T cell repertoires in COVID-19. Libraries were prepared by immunoSEQ multiplex PCR; TCRdb keeps only in-frame clonotypes and omits some of them. The sample contains some 300,000 clones, about nine tenths of which appear only once. The source material was peripheral blood. Receptors were obtained from a woman aged 45-65 years with COVID-19, enrolled during active disease.

The chain couples TRBV25-1 to TRBJ2-2; TRBD1 matches 8 bases. This CDR3 spans 16 amino acids. CDR1 and CDR2 (germline): MGHDK, SYGVNS. The junction had 10 bases not matched to a gene; V was cut back by 6 bases and J by 4 bases. CDR3 residues: CASSPTGGVSTGELFF. The CDR3 region has the DNA TGTGCCAGCAGCCCTACAGGGGGTGTTAGCACCGGGGAGCTGTTTTTT.

The chain couples TRBV7-9 to TRBJ1-5, with 8 positions matching TRBD1. This CDR3 has 16 amino acids. The V gene's germline CDR1 is SEHNR and CDR2 FQNEAQ (reference sequence). V shed 5 bases, J shed 2 bases, and the junction held 8 bases outside the gene matches. CDR3 in amino acids: CASSAGQGRGNQPQHF. DNA for the CDR3: TGTGCCAGCAGCGCAGGACAGGGCCGCGGCAATCAGCCCCAGCATTTT.

The chain is built from TRBV30 and TRBJ2-1, with D unresolved. Trimming pared 2 bases from V and 0 bases from J, leaving 11 bases between. The CDR3 spans 15 residues. Germline CDR1 and CDR2: GTSNPN and SVGIG (reference sequence). The CDR3 bases are TGTGCCTGGAGTTCGCTGGAGAGCTCCTACAATGAGCAGTTCTTC. This translates into CAWSSLESSYNEQFF.

The chain is built from TRBV29-1 and TRBJ2-7; 11 bases match TRBD2. V dropped 3 bases and J dropped 0; count of bases not matched to a gene: 7. The CDR3 consists of 16 residues. Germline lookup yields CDR1 SQVTM and CDR2 ANQGSEA. This CDR3 is CSVEGLADESSYEQYF. DNA for the CDR3: TGCAGCGTTGAGGGACTAGCGGATGAGAGCTCCTACGAGCAGTACTTC.

This clone was found once. The J gene is TRBJ2-2, the V gene TRBV14; maybe TRBD1 (6 bases). The V gene's germline CDR1 is SGHDN and CDR2 FVKESK. This CDR3 contains 17 residues. Trimming pared 4 bases from V and 1 base from J, leaving 16 bases between. The CDR3 reads CASSPRRPGVNTGELFF. For the CDR3, the DNA is TGTGCCAGCAGCCCCCGCCGCCCAGGGGTGAACACCGGGGAGCTGTTTTTT.

Turning to this clone: The junction departs from germline at one end; a sequencing error may be responsible. The chain links TRBV5-1 to TRBJ2-7; possible D gene TRBD2, 6 bases. The CDR3 sequence is 13 residues long. The germline gives CDR1 SGHRS, CDR2 YFSETQ. The chain's CDR3 is CASSLAGSLAWWF. CDR3 DNA sequence: TGCGCCAGCAGCTTGGCCGGGAGCCTCGCATGGTGGTTC.

This clone appeared a single time. The rearrangement uses TRBV7-9 and TRBJ1-3; the match to TRBD1 covers 7 bases. The V and J ends lost 0 bases and 11 bases, in that order; junction bases with no gene match: 7. Germline V lookup: CDR1 SEHNR, CDR2 FQNEAQ (reference sequence). This CDR3 has 14 amino acids. CDR3 in DNA: TGTGCCAGCAGCTTAGCGGGACAGCTCGTTCCCATATATTTT. Translation gives CASSLAGQLVPIYF.

The genes are TRBV7-9 and TRBJ2-2; 9 bases fit TRBD2. The CDR3 has 14 amino acids. Germline V gene sequence: CDR1 SEHNR, CDR2 FQNEAQ (reference sequence). V dropped 9 bases and J dropped 2; count of bases not matched to a gene: 4. The CDR3 DNA is TGTGCCAGTACGACTAGCGGAAACACCGGGGAGCTGTTTTTT. It encodes CASTTSGNTGELFF.

The chain combines TRBV6-6 with TRBJ1-1; perhaps TRBD1 as D (5 bases). Trimming removed 7 bases at V and 7 bases at J, with 13 bases between. This CDR3 spans 12 amino acids. Germline V lookup: CDR1 MNHNY, CDR2 SVGAGI (reference sequence). The CDR3 DNA reads as TGTGCCAGCATCGACCGCGGACATGAAGCTTTCTTT. This codes for CASIDRGHEAFF.

The V and J genes are TRBV19 and TRBJ1-1, with 7 bases lining up with TRBD1. Germline CDR1 and CDR2: LNHDA and SQIVND (reference sequence). Losses at the gene ends were 7 bases for V and 1 base for J; bases not matched to a gene: 6. The CDR3 spans 14 residues. CDR3 bases: TGTGCCAGTACCAGACAGGGATCGAACACTGAAGCTTTCTTT. Its translation is CASTRQGSNTEAFF.

The CDR3 DNA follows: TGTGCCAGTAGCTGGCAGGGTAGTTCTTCCGCTGAAGCTTTCTTT. Amino acid sequence: CASSWQGSSSAEAFF. This chain links TRBV19 with TRBJ1-1; maybe TRBD1 (5 bases). Looked up from germline, CDR1 is LNHDA and CDR2 is SQIVND (reference sequence). Between the trimmed V and J ends, which lost 6 bases and 6 bases, there was a span of 20 bases. There are 15 residues in the CDR3.

The J gene is TRBJ1-4, the V gene TRBV6-1; a weak D match, TRBD1 (6 bases). The CDR3 has 20 amino acids. The V gene's germline CDR1 is MNHNS and CDR2 SASEGT. Between the trimmed V and J ends, which lost 0 bases and 3 bases, there was a span of 23 bases. The CDR3 DNA is TGTGCCAGCAGTGAAGCGTTAAAGGGACAATGGCAGGGCTCTAATGAAAAACTGTTTTTT. Protein sequence: CASSEALKGQWQGSNEKLFF.

This clone was observed a single time. The V and J genes are TRBV18 and TRBJ2-1, with TRBD2 matching over 9 bases. The CDR3 runs to 19 residues. Germline CDR1 and CDR2: KGHSH and LQKENI. Unmatched junction bases numbered 10, after V lost 1 base and J lost 0 bases. The DNA for the CDR3 is TGTGCCAGCTCACCACGTAATAGCGGGAGCCCTAGCTCCTACAATGAGCAGTTCTTC. Protein: CASSPRNSGSPSSYNEQFF.

The V and J genes are TRBV19 and TRBJ2-1; 12 bases are shared with TRBD1. From germline, CDR1 is LNHDA and CDR2 SQIVND (reference sequence). V shed 3 bases and J 6 bases; nucleotides not matched to a gene: 3. The CDR3 runs to 15 residues. The CDR3 spells CASSMGQGASNEQFF. DNA of the CDR3: TGTGCCAGTAGTATGGGACAGGGGGCTTCCAATGAGCAGTTCTTC.

V and J are TRBV27 and TRBJ2-5; unclear D gene. In germline, CDR1 is MNHEY, CDR2 SMNVEV (reference sequence). V was clipped by 6 bases and J by 5 bases, with 16 bases between them. The CDR3 length is 14 residues. CDR3 DNA sequence: TGTGCCAGCAGCCCGTGGGCCCCAACGGAGACCCAGTACTTC. Its translation is CASSPWAPTETQYF.

The genes are TRBV28 and TRBJ1-1; D possibly corresponds to TRBD1 (5 bases). The CDR3 is made up of 13 amino acids. Trimming cost V 5 bases and J 6 bases, with 13 bases left between them. Germline CDR1 MDHEN, CDR2 SYDVKM. CDR3 sequence (DNA): TGTGCCAGCAGTCTCAGGGAAGGGGCTGAAGCTTTCTTT. It is translated as CASSLREGAEAFF.

Turning to this clone: The sample carries other DNA sequences with the same CDR3. The chain couples TRBV18 to TRBJ2-7; D not resolved. From germline, CDR1 is KGHSH and CDR2 LQKENI. This CDR3 is built from 11 residues. V lost 3 bases to trimming and J lost 4 bases, with 4 bases between them. The CDR3 DNA reads as TGTGCCAGCTCACCCAATTACGAGCAGTACTTC. Encoded protein: CASSPNYEQYF.

The chain is built from TRBV27 and TRBJ2-1; TRBD2 aligns across 10 bases. CDR1 and CDR2 (germline): MNHEY, SMNVEV (reference sequence). CDR3 length equals 14 residues. V shed 5 bases, J shed 8 bases, and the junction held 6 bases outside the gene matches. CDR3 loop: CASSMGLALDEQFF. The CDR3 DNA reads as TGTGCCAGCAGTATGGGACTAGCGTTGGATGAGCAGTTCTTC.

This chain links TRBV5-1 with TRBJ2-1; D gene unclear. The CDR3 has 15 amino acids. From germline, CDR1 is SGHRS and CDR2 YFSETQ. Trimming shortened V by 1 base and J by 0 bases, and 8 bases separated the two germline ends. The CDR3 DNA reads as TGCGCCAGCAGCTTGTCCACCAGCTCCTACAATGAGCAGTTCTTC. Protein product: CASSLSTSSYNEQFF.

This CDR3 reads CASSGMRNLINQPQHF. CDR3 DNA sequence: TGTGCCAGCAGTGGTATGCGAAACCTAATCAATCAGCCCCAGCATTTT. This sequence joins TRBV6-1 and TRBJ1-5, with D unresolved. This CDR3 region has 16 residues. Germline CDR1 MNHNS, CDR2 SASEGT. The V end lost 4 bases, the J end lost 3 bases, and 16 bases lay between the germline ends.

The chain couples TRBV4-1 to TRBJ1-2, with D possibly TRBD1 on 6 matching bases. Trimming removed 1 base from V and 5 bases from J, with 8 bases in between. CDR3 length equals 13 residues. The germline V gene encodes CDR1 MGHRA and CDR2 YSYEKL. CDR3 residues: CASSQGTVYGYTF. In DNA, the CDR3 is TGCGCCAGCAGCCAAGGGACAGTTTATGGCTACACCTTC.

This clone was counted a few times. The chain is built from TRBV9 and TRBJ2-1; TRBD1 matches at 8 bases. The CDR3 length is 15 residues. Germline assignment: CDR1 SGDLS and CDR2 YYNGEE. V dropped 1 base and J dropped 4; count of bases not matched to a gene: 4. CDR3 nucleotides: TGTGCCAGCAGCGTACAGGGGGCGAGGTACAATGAGCAGTTCTTC. Translated, it gives CASSVQGARYNEQFF. The variable domain in full, with the rest retrieved from reference TRBV9 and TRBJ2-1, is DSGVTQTPKHLITATGQRVTLRCSPRSGDLSVYWYQQSLDQGLQFLIQYYNGEERAKGNILERFSAQQFPDLHSELNLSSLELGDSALYFCASSVQGARYNEQFFGPGTRLTVL.

This clone was found once. Here the CDR3 DNA reads TGTGCCACCAGTGATTGGGGCGGGAGAGGAGGGAATGAGCAGTTCTTC. Encoded protein: CATSDWGGRGGNEQFF. V usage is TRBV24-1 and J usage is TRBJ2-1; 7 bases agree with TRBD2. The germline CDR1 and CDR2 sequences are KGHDR and SFDVKD. Losses at the gene ends were 2 bases for V and 7 bases for J; bases not matched to a gene: 10. The CDR3 contains 16 residues.

J is TRBJ2-1 and V is TRBV18; 8 bases fit TRBD2. The CDR3 spans 16 residues. With V trimmed by 0 bases and J by 8 bases, 9 bases remained unmatched. The germline V gene has CDR1 KGHSH and CDR2 LQKENI. The CDR3 protein is CASSPPSRGDGDEQFF. The CDR3 DNA follows: TGTGCCAGCTCACCACCTTCGCGGGGGGACGGAGATGAGCAGTTCTTC.

This clone was observed a handful of times. This chain joins TRBV27 and TRBJ2-1; D perhaps matches TRBD1 (6 bases). The V gene lost 3 bases and the J gene lost 4 bases, with 13 bases spanning the gap. This CDR3 has 15 residues. Germline V lookup: CDR1 MNHEY, CDR2 SMNVEV (reference sequence). The CDR3 DNA follows: TGTGCCAGCAGTTTGGGGACAAGCTTTTACAATGAGCAGTTCTTC. It encodes CASSLGTSFYNEQFF.

The genes are TRBV29-1 and TRBJ1-1; 7 bases align to TRBD1. V dropped 5 bases and J dropped 7; count of bases not matched to a gene: 13. Germline-derived CDR1 and CDR2 are SQVTM and ANQGSEA. This CDR3 region has 14 residues. CDR3 residues: CSVQSGTAFVEAFF. The CDR3 DNA sequence: TGCAGCGTTCAATCCGGGACAGCTTTTGTTGAAGCTTTCTTT. The complete variable domain, with remaining parts taken from reference TRBV29-1 and TRBJ1-1, reads SAVISQKPSRDICQRGTSLTIQCQVDSQVTMMFWYRQQPGQSLTLIATANQGSEATYESGFVIDKFPISRPNLTFSTLTVSNMSPEDSSIYLCSVQSGTAFVEAFFGQGTRLTVV.

This chain links TRBV27 with TRBJ2-7; possible D gene TRBD2, 5 bases. V lost 4 bases and J 3 bases, leaving 19 bases between the germline ends. The V gene's germline CDR1 is MNHEY and CDR2 SMNVEV (reference sequence). This CDR3 has 16 amino acids. CDR3 DNA: TGTGCCAGCAGTTCACTCTTTCTTCGGGGATTCTACGAGCAGTACTTC. Protein: CASSSLFLRGFYEQYF.

This chain links TRBV18 with TRBJ2-3; D remains unclear. V dropped 3 bases and J dropped 6 bases, with 10 bases sitting between them. CDR1 KGHSH and CDR2 LQKENI come from the germline V gene. The CDR3 length is 13 residues. The CDR3 region has the DNA TGTGCCAGCTCACCCGCCCTGAGGGATACGCAGTATTTT. Residues: CASSPALRDTQYF. Filled out from reference TRBV18 and TRBJ2-3, the complete variable domain reads NAGVMQNPRHLVRRRGQEARLRCSPMKGHSHVYWYRQLPEEGLKFMVYLQKENIIDESGMPKERFSAEFPKEGPSILRIQQVVRGDSAAYFCASSPALRDTQYFGPGTRLTVL.